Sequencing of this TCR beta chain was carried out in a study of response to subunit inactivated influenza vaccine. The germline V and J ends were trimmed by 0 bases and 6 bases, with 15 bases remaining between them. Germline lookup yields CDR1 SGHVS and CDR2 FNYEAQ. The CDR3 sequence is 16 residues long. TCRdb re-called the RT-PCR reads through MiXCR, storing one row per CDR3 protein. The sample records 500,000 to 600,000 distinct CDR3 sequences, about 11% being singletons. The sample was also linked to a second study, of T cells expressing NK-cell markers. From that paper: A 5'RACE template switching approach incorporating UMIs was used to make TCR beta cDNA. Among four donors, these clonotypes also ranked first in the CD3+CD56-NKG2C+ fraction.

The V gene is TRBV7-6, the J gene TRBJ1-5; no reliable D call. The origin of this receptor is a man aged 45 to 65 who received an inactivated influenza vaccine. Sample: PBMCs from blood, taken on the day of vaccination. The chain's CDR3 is CASSLAGNRGSQPQHF. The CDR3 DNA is TGTGCCAGCAGCTTAGCAGGGAATCGTGGGTCTCAGCCCCAGCATTTT.